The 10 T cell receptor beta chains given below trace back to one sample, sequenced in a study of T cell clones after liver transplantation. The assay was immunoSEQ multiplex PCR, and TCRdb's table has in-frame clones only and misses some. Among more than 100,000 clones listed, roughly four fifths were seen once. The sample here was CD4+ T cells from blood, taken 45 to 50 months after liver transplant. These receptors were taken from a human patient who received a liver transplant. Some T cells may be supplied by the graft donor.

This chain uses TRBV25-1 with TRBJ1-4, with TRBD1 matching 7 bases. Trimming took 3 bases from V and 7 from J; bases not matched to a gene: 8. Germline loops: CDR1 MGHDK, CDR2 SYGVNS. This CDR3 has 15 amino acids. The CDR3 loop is CASSDPTGTGEKLFF. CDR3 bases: TGTGCCAGCAGTGACCCGACAGGGACGGGTGAAAAACTGTTTTTT.

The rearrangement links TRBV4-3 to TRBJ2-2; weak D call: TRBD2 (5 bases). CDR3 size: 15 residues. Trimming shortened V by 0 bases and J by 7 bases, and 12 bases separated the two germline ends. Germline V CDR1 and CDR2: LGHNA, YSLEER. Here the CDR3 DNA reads TGCGCCAGCAGCCAAGAGGCCCCGGGGATCGGGGAGCTGTTTTTT. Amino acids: CASSQEAPGIGELFF.

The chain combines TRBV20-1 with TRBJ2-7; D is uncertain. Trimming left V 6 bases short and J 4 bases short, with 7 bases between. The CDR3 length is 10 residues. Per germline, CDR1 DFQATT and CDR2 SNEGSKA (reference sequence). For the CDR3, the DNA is TGCAGTGCGAAAGAGTACGAGCAGTACTTC. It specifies CSAKEYEQYF.

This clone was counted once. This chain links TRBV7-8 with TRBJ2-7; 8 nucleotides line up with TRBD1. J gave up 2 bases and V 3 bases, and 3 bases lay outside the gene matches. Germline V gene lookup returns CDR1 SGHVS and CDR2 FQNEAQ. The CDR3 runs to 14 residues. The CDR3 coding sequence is TGTGCCAGCAGCTTTGACAGGGGTCCCTACGAGCAGTACTTC. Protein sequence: CASSFDRGPYEQYF.

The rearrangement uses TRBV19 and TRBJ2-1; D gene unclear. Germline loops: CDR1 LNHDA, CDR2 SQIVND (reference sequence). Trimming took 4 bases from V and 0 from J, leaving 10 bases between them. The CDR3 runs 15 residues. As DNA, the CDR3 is TGTGCCAGTAGTACAGACGGTAGCTCCTACAATGAGCAGTTCTTC. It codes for CASSTDGSSYNEQFF.

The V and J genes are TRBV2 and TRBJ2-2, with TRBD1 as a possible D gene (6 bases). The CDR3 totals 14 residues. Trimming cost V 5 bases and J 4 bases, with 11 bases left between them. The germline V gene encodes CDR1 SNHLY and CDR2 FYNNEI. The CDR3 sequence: CASSFLDSTGELFF. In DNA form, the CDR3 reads TGTGCCAGCAGTTTTTTGGACAGCACCGGGGAGCTGTTTTTT.

Written as DNA, the CDR3 is TGTGCCAGTAATTGGAAAAGAAACACCGGGGAGCTGTTTTTT. Translated: CASNWKRNTGELFF. The chain links TRBV19 to TRBJ2-2; D remains ambiguous. The CDR3 contains 14 residues. In germline, CDR1 is LNHDA, CDR2 SQIVND (reference sequence). V was cut by 7 bases and J by 2 bases, with 11 bases left in between.

Written as DNA, the CDR3 is TGTGCCAGCTCGGGGGACAGGGATAGTTCACCCCTCCACTTT. Translated: CASSGDRDSSPLHF. The genes are TRBV19 and TRBJ1-6, with 9 bases matching TRBD1. CDR1 is LNHDA and CDR2 is SQIVND in the germline V gene (reference sequence). V lost 9 bases, J lost 9 bases, and 9 bases stayed unmatched. The CDR3 is made up of 14 amino acids.

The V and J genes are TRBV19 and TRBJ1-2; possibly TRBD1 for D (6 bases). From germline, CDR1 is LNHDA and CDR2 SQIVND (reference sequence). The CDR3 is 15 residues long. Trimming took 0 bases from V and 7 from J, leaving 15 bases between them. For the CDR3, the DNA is TGTGCCAGTAGTATAGATAGCGCCAGGGGCCTTGGCTACACCTTC. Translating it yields CASSIDSARGLGYTF.

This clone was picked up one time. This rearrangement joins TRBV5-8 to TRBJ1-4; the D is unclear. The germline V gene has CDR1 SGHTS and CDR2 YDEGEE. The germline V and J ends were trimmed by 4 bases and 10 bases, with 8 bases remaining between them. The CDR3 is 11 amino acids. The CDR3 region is CASSPLGKLFF. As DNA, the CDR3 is TGTGCCAGCAGCCCGCTGGGAAAACTGTTTTTT.